The clone carrying this T cell receptor beta chain appeared a few times. Its specificity is unknown. Expressed TCRB transcripts were sequenced because the entire RNA isolate underwent reverse transcription. Sequencing was performed with immunoSEQ multiplex PCR; in TCRdb, only in-frame clones are kept and a portion is missing. This repertoire shows about 140,000 clones, over 8% found once; its top ten account for approximately 0.69%. The data were obtained in a study of beta chain features in type 1 diabetes. Whole-study findings and limits: VDJ junctions in type 1 diabetes patients carried more deletions and fewer insertions.

This CDR3 contains 11 residues. Germline loops: CDR1 SGHTA, CDR2 FQGNSA. Deletions cut 5 bases from V and 16 bases from J, with 15 bases between. This receptor was identified in a woman aged 40 to 50 in good health. Sequences were obtained from central memory CD4+ T cells from blood. The chain is built from TRBV7-2 and TRBJ2-1; no reliable D call. This CDR3 is CASSPSAGYFF. The DNA of the CDR3 is TGTGCCAGCAGCCCGTCGGCAGGTTACTTCTTC. Supplemented by reference TRBV7-2 and TRBJ2-1, the full variable domain reads GAGVSQSPSNKVTEKGKDVELRCDPISGHTALYWYRQSLGQGLEFLIYFQGNSAPDKSGLPSDRFSAERTGGSVSTLTIQRTQQEDSAVYLCASSPSAGYFFGPGTRLTVL.